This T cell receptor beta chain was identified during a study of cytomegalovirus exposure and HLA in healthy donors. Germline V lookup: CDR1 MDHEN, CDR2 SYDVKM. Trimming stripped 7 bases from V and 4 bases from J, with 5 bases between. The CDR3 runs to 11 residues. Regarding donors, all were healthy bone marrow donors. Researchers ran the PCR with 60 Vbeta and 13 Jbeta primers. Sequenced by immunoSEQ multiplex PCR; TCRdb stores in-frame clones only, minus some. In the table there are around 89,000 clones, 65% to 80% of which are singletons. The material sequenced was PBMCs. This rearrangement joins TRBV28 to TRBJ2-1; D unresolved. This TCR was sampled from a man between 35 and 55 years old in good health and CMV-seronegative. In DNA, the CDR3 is TGTGCCAGCACCCGGTACAATGAGCAGTTCTTC. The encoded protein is CASTRYNEQFF.